Below are 29 T cell receptor beta chains sequenced from a single sample in a study of cytomegalovirus exposure and HLA in healthy donors. PCR used 60 Vbeta primers and 13 Jbeta primers. The assay was immunoSEQ multiplex PCR, and TCRdb's table has in-frame clones only and misses some. The sample gives some 220,000 clones, 78% of which show up once; around 0.45% is in the top ten. Material: PBMCs. These receptors were taken from a boy younger than 18 in good health and CMV-seronegative.

The count of this clone is one. The CDR3 region is CASSRSGTGLNQPQHF. The CDR3 region has the DNA TGCGCCAGCAGTAGATCTGGGACAGGGTTGAATCAGCCCCAGCATTTT. This chain connects TRBV10-1 to TRBJ1-5; 9 bases are a match to TRBD1. This CDR3 spans 16 amino acids. Germline V gene data show CDR1 as WNHNN and CDR2 as SYGVQD (reference sequence). The trim removed 5 bases at V and 4 bases at J, leaving 9 bases unmatched.

The count of this clone is one. The chain combines TRBV11-2 with TRBJ1-4; D is perhaps TRBD1 (5 bases). The CDR3 runs to 16 residues. V was cut by 2 bases and J by 7 bases, with 17 bases left in between. CDR1 and CDR2 from the germline V gene are SGHAT and FQNNGV. The CDR3 nucleotides are TGTGCCAGCAGCTTATTTTCAGGGTGGAGGGGTGAAAAACTGTTTTTT. Its translation is CASSLFSGWRGEKLFF.

The V call is TRBV10-1, the J call TRBJ2-3; TRBD2 agrees at 13 bases. Germline V gene sequence: CDR1 WNHNN, CDR2 SYGVQD (reference sequence). The CDR3 length is 19 residues. The J segment lost 6 bases and the V segment lost 6 bases, leaving 18 bases of the junction unmatched. CDR3 region: CASRPGLAGSRAEMDTQYF. CDR3 coding DNA: TGCGCCAGCAGACCGGGACTAGCGGGGTCACGGGCGGAGATGGATACGCAGTATTTT.

The chain carries TRBV6-4 and TRBJ1-2; D is uncertain. The CDR3 covers 14 residues. V was shortened by 5 bases and J by 2 bases, with 12 bases between the two germline ends. Germline V lookup: CDR1 MRHNA, CDR2 SNTAGT. The CDR3 DNA is TGTGCCAGCAGTCCCAACACAGTGAACTATGGCTACACCTTC. Protein product: CASSPNTVNYGYTF.

With regard to this clone: A single base is all that separates this from a far larger clone, so a read error is likely. Within the sample, other DNA sequences also encode this same CDR3. The V call is TRBV2, the J call TRBJ2-7; 13 bases fit TRBD2. J gave up 3 bases and V 4 bases, and 0 bases lay outside the gene matches. Germline CDR1 reads SNHLY; CDR2 reads FYNNEI. CDR3 length: 14 residues. CDR3 DNA sequence: TGTGCCAGCAGTGGGACTAGCGGGGGCTACGAGCAGTACTTC. This codes for CASSGTSGGYEQYF.

J is TRBJ2-7 and V is TRBV9; D might be TRBD1 (5 bases). V lost 3 bases and J lost 0, with 10 bases in between. The length of the CDR3 is 14 residues. Per germline, CDR1 SGDLS and CDR2 YYNGEE. The CDR3 sequence: CASSARQYSYEQYF. The CDR3 DNA follows: TGTGCCAGCAGCGCTCGACAGTACTCCTACGAGCAGTACTTC.

The chain recombines TRBV13 with TRBJ1-1, with a possible D match to TRBD1 (6 bases). The germline V and J ends were trimmed by 1 base and 1 base, with 16 bases remaining between them. The CDR3 is 17 amino acids. Germline CDR1 PRHDT, CDR2 FYEKMQ (reference sequence). This CDR3 is CASSLVVWDKSNTEAFF. CDR3 sequence (DNA): TGTGCCAGCAGCTTAGTTGTCTGGGACAAGTCGAACACTGAAGCTTTCTTT.

This chain connects TRBV18 to TRBJ2-1; D gene unclear. The CDR3 has 13 residues. The V end lost 1 base, the J end lost 5 bases, and 6 bases lay between the germline ends. Germline V CDR1 and CDR2: KGHSH, LQKENI. The CDR3 loop is CASSPRSDNEQFF. The CDR3 DNA reads TGTGCCAGCTCACCACGTTCGGACAATGAGCAGTTCTTC. Using reference TRBV18 and TRBJ2-1 for the parts outside the CDR3, the full variable domain is NAGVMQNPRHLVRRRGQEARLRCSPMKGHSHVYWYRQLPEEGLKFMVYLQKENIIDESGMPKERFSAEFPKEGPSILRIQQVVRGDSAAYFCASSPRSDNEQFFGPGTRLTVL.

This clone has only one observation. V usage is TRBV19 and J usage is TRBJ1-5, with TRBD1 matching over 7 bases. Trimming at V came to 5 bases and at J to 7 bases, leaving 5 bases not matched to a gene. Germline CDR1 LNHDA, CDR2 SQIVND (reference sequence). This CDR3 has 13 residues. As DNA, the CDR3 is TGTGCCAGTAGTTCGACAGGGTCCCAGCCCCAGCATTTT. Amino acids: CASSSTGSQPQHF. Full variable domain (missing parts from reference TRBV19 and TRBJ1-5): DGGITQSPKYLFRKEGQNVTLSCEQNLNHDAMYWYRQDPGQGLRLIYYSQIVNDFQKGDIAEGYSVSREKKESFPLTVTSAQKNPTAFYLCASSSTGSQPQHFGDGTRLSIL.

This clone has only one observation. The CDR3: CASAVKSGEAYEQYF. CDR3 nucleotides: TGCGCCAGCGCGGTTAAGTCAGGGGAAGCCTACGAGCAGTACTTC. The J gene is TRBJ2-7, the V gene TRBV4-1, with D perhaps matching TRBD1 (6 bases). Germline values: CDR1 MGHRA, CDR2 YSYEKL. This CDR3 contains 15 residues. The V gene lost 8 bases and the J gene lost 2 bases, with 19 bases spanning the gap.

This rearrangement joins TRBV6-5 to TRBJ2-5, with a tentative D call TRBD2 (7 bases). Between the trimmed V and J ends, which lost 4 bases and 1 base, there was a span of 16 bases. The CDR3 covers 16 residues. Germline values: CDR1 MNHEY, CDR2 SVGAGI. The CDR3, as DNA: TGTGCCAGCAGTTCCCGAGGGGGAGGGATCCAAGAGACCCAGTACTTC. Translation gives CASSSRGGGIQETQYF.

The J gene is TRBJ1-5, the V gene TRBV19; possible D gene TRBD1, 6 bases. CDR1 is LNHDA, CDR2 SQIVND, per germline (reference sequence). The CDR3 runs 14 residues. V lost 5 bases to trimming and J lost 5 bases, with 13 bases between them. CDR3 residues: CASSGQGSDQPQHF. The CDR3 region has the DNA TGTGCCAGTAGTGGTCAGGGGTCGGATCAGCCCCAGCATTTT. Full variable domain (remainder filled in from reference TRBV19 and TRBJ1-5): DGGITQSPKYLFRKEGQNVTLSCEQNLNHDAMYWYRQDPGQGLRLIYYSQIVNDFQKGDIAEGYSVSREKKESFPLTVTSAQKNPTAFYLCASSGQGSDQPQHFGDGTRLSIL.

This chain connects TRBV6-5 to TRBJ1-2; 8 positions match TRBD1. CDR1 and CDR2 from the germline V gene are MNHEY and SVGAGI. This CDR3 region has 15 residues. V dropped 2 bases and J dropped 7; count of bases not matched to a gene: 9. CDR3: CASSYPTAGGCGYTF. Written as DNA, the CDR3 is TGTGCCAGCAGTTACCCGACCGCAGGGGGCTGTGGCTACACCTTC.

The gene calls are TRBV6-1 and TRBJ1-2; TRBD1 agrees at 10 bases. In germline, CDR1 is MNHNS, CDR2 SASEGT. The CDR3 runs to 15 residues. V was pared by 6 bases and J by 5 bases, with 9 bases of the junction left unmatched. CDR3 loop: CASSAGTGVGYGYTF. The CDR3 DNA sequence: TGTGCCAGCAGCGCCGGGACAGGGGTTGGATATGGCTACACCTTC.

This chain links TRBV7-9 with TRBJ2-7; tentatively, D is TRBD2 (6 bases). Per germline, CDR1 SEHNR and CDR2 FQNEAQ (reference sequence). Deletions cut 4 bases from V and 5 bases from J, with 15 bases between. CDR3 size: 14 residues. CDR3: CASSSTRTIHEQYF. For the CDR3, the DNA is TGTGCCAGCAGCTCTACTAGGACTATTCACGAGCAGTACTTC.

J is TRBJ1-1 and V is TRBV18; 7 bases are shared with TRBD1. V lost 3 bases and J lost 5; bases outside the gene matches: 6. This CDR3 has 14 amino acids. Germline lookup yields CDR1 KGHSH and CDR2 LQKENI. The CDR3 DNA sequence: TGTGCCAGCTCACCTGGGAGACAGGGAACTGAAGCTTTCTTT. The encoded protein is CASSPGRQGTEAFF.

This CDR3 is CASSQDPPAGGATDTQYF. CDR3 in DNA: TGTGCCAGCAGCCAAGATCCCCCAGCGGGGGGAGCCACAGATACGCAGTATTTT. The chain combines TRBV4-2 with TRBJ2-3; 9 positions agree with TRBD2. The V gene's germline CDR1 is LGHNA and CDR2 YNFKEQ. Germline trimming cut 0 bases from V and 2 bases from J; bases unmatched to any gene: 9. The CDR3 spans 18 residues.

There are a few counts of this clone. As DNA, the CDR3 is TGTGCCTGGAGTGTTTTTAAGAGGCCTAGCGGGAGGGGGGGGCAGTTCTTC. It translates to CAWSVFKRPSGRGGQFF. This chain links TRBV30 with TRBJ2-1; 12 positions match TRBD2. CDR1 is GTSNPN and CDR2 is SVGIG in the germline V gene (reference sequence). V dropped 0 bases and J dropped 12; count of bases not matched to a gene: 15. The CDR3 length is 17 residues.

This clone was recorded once. The chain links TRBV7-9 to TRBJ1-2; a weak D match, TRBD1 (6 bases). The CDR3 runs 19 residues. V was clipped by 5 bases and J by 6 bases, with 31 bases between them. From germline, CDR1 is SEHNR and CDR2 FQNEAQ (reference sequence). The CDR3: CASSPGSLGGTINRDGYTF. CDR3 coding DNA: TGTGCCAGCAGCCCAGGCAGTTTAGGGGGTACAATAAATAGAGATGGCTACACCTTC. Using reference TRBV7-9 and TRBJ1-2 for the parts outside the CDR3, the full variable domain is DTGVSQNPRHKITKRGQNVTFRCDPISEHNRLYWYRQTLGQGPEFLTYFQNEAQLEKSRLLSDRFSAERPKGSFSTLEIQRTEQGDSAMYLCASSPGSLGGTINRDGYTFGSGTRLTVV.

This clone was found once. The chain combines TRBV5-8 with TRBJ2-5; D uncertain. Trimming cost V 2 bases and J 4 bases, with 15 bases left between them. CDR3 size: 15 residues. Germline V gene lookup returns CDR1 SGHTS and CDR2 YDEGEE. The CDR3 sequence is CASSLNAVRGETQYF. DNA of the CDR3: TGTGCCAGCAGCTTAAATGCGGTCCGCGGAGAGACCCAGTACTTC.

This chain links TRBV30 with TRBJ2-3; 10 positions agree with TRBD1. V shed 2 bases, J shed 3 bases, and the junction held 2 bases outside the gene matches. Germline assignment: CDR1 GTSNPN and CDR2 SVGIG (reference sequence). CDR3 length: 14 residues. The CDR3 spells CAWSRDRGTDTQYF. The CDR3 DNA follows: TGTGCCTGGAGTAGGGACAGGGGAACAGATACGCAGTATTTT.

In nucleotides, the CDR3 is TGTGCCAGCAGCTCCGGTCTCGCCGGGAGACAAAGGGGGGGACACATGAACACTGAAGCTTTCTTT. Translation gives CASSSGLAGRQRGGHMNTEAFF. The chain carries TRBV7-6 and TRBJ1-1, with D perhaps TRBD1 (6 bases). V lost 4 bases to trimming and J lost 0 bases, with 33 bases between them. The length of the CDR3 is 22 residues. Germline V gene data show CDR1 as SGHVS and CDR2 as FNYEAQ.

In DNA form, the CDR3 reads TGTGCCAGCAGTTTGACTAGCGGGGTCTCCTACGAGCAGTACTTC. Translation: CASSLTSGVSYEQYF. The chain couples TRBV6-5 to TRBJ2-5; 11 bases agree with TRBD2. The assigned J gene may be wrong: the sequence end matches TRBJ2-7 better. Germline V gene lookup returns CDR1 MNHEY and CDR2 SVGAGI. The CDR3 covers 15 residues.

J is TRBJ1-4 and V is TRBV6-5, with D uncertain. CDR3 length equals 13 residues. Trimming removed 2 bases from V and 9 bases from J, with 10 bases in between. Germline V gives CDR1 MNHEY, CDR2 SVGAGI. In DNA form, the CDR3 reads TGTGCCAGCAGTTACGAATGGCGGCAAAAACTGTTTTTT. It translates to CASSYEWRQKLFF.

J is TRBJ2-3 and V is TRBV11-3; 7 bases fit TRBD2. The CDR3 loop spans 13 amino acids. V trimming: 5 bases; J trimming: 1 base; junction bases outside the gene matches: 0. The germline V gene has CDR1 SGHNT and CDR2 YENEEA. The CDR3 loop reads CASSRGGTDTQYF. The CDR3 bases are TGTGCCAGCAGCCGGGGGGGCACAGATACGCAGTATTTT.

The chain couples TRBV7-9 to TRBJ2-7, with D possibly being TRBD1 (6 bases). CDR3 size: 12 residues. Trimming left V 8 bases short and J 3 bases short, with 11 bases between. Germline V gene sequence: CDR1 SEHNR, CDR2 FQNEAQ (reference sequence). CDR3 sequence reads: CASEVGGYEQYF. The CDR3 nucleotides are TGTGCCAGCGAGGTAGGGGGCTACGAGCAGTACTTC.

The genes are TRBV11-2 and TRBJ2-5, with 9 bases that match TRBD2. This CDR3 is 15 amino acids long. Germline-derived CDR1 and CDR2 are SGHAT and FQNNGV. The ends lost 1 base at V and 5 bases at J; junction bases unmatched: 5. The CDR3 is CASSLAGLAVETQYF. In DNA, the CDR3 is TGTGCCAGCAGCTTAGCGGGACTAGCTGTGGAGACCCAGTACTTC.

This clone was observed a single time. The CDR3 reads CASSGRGRGYTF. The CDR3 nucleotides read TGCGCCAGCAGCGGGCGGGGTAGGGGCTACACCTTC. The V and J genes are TRBV4-1 and TRBJ1-2; D unresolved. Germline lookup yields CDR1 MGHRA and CDR2 YSYEKL. The V and J ends lost 5 bases and 8 bases respectively, with 12 bases between them. The CDR3 contains 12 residues.

This clone was detected only once. The chain recombines TRBV11-3 with TRBJ2-2; the D gene is possibly TRBD1 (5 bases). CDR3 size: 15 residues. The germline CDR1 and CDR2 sequences are SGHNT and YENEEA. V lost 3 bases, J lost 7 bases, and 15 bases lay in between. The CDR3 coding sequence is TGTGCCAGCAGCTTTCGACAGAACCCAGGCGGGGAGCTGTTTTTT. Amino acid sequence: CASSFRQNPGGELFF.